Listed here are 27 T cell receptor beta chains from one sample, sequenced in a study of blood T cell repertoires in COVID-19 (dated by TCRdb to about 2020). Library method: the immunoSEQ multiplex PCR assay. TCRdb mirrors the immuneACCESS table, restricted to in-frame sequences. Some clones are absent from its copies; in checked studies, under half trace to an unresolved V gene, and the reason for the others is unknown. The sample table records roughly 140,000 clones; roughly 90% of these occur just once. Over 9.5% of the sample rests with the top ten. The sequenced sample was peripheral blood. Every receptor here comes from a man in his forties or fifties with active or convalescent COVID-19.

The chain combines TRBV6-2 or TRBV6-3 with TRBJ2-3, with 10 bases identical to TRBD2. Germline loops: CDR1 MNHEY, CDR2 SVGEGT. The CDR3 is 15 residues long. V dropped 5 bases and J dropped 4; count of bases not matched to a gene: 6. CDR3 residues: CASSDPAGGSDTQYF. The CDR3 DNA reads TGTGCCAGCAGTGACCCAGCGGGAGGGTCAGATACGCAGTATTTT.

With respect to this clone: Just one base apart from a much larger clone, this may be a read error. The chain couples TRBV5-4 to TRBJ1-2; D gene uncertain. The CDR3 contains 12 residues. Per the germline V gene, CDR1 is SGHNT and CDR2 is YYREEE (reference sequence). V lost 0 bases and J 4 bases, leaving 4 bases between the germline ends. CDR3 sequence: CASSLDTYGYTF. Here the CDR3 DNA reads TGTGCCAGCAGCTTGGACACCTATGGCTACACCTTC.

The CDR3 loop reads CASRQTGPEAFF. The CDR3 DNA is TGTGCCAGCAGACAAACAGGGCCCGAAGCTTTCTTT. The genes are TRBV6-6 and TRBJ1-1; D is possibly TRBD1 (6 bases). The V end was cut by 6 bases, the J end by 8 bases, with 13 bases between. CDR3 length equals 12 residues. Germline values: CDR1 MNHNY, CDR2 SVGAGI (reference sequence).

The CDR3 DNA reads TGTGCCAGCAGCCCTGGGTCCCCTACAGCGGGAGCGAAACAGTTCTTC. This encodes CASSPGSPTAGAKQFF. This chain joins TRBV7-2 and TRBJ2-1; 8 bases agree with TRBD2. Germline V lookup: CDR1 SGHTA, CDR2 FQGNSA. This CDR3 has 16 amino acids. V shed 5 bases and J 13 bases; nucleotides not matched to a gene: 19.

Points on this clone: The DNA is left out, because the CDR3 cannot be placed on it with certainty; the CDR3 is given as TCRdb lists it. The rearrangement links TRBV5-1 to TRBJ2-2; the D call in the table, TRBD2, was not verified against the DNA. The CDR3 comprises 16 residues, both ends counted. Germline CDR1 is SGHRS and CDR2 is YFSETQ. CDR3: CASSLEGRTRPGSCFF.

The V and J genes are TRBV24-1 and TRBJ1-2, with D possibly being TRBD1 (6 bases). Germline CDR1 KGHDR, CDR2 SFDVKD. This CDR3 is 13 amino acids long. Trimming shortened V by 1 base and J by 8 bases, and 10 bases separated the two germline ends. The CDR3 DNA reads TGTGCCACCAGTGATTTCAGGGGTTGGGGCTACACCTTC. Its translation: CATSDFRGWGYTF.

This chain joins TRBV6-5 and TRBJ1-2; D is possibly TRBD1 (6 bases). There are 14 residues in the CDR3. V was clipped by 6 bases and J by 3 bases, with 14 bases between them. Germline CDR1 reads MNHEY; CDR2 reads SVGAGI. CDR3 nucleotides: TGTGCCAGCAGAAACCCAGGGGAAGACTATGGCTACACCTTC. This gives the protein CASRNPGEDYGYTF.

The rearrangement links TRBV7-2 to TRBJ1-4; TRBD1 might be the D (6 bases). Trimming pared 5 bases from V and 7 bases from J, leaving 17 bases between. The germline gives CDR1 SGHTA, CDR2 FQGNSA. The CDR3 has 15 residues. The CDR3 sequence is CASSRTGGEGEKLFF. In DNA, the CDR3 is TGTGCCAGCAGCCGCACTGGGGGCGAGGGTGAAAAACTGTTTTTT.

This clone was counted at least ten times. The CDR3 sequence is CASSPRLGRSNTEAFF. CDR3 nucleotides: TGTGCCAGCAGCCCTCGGTTGGGCAGATCGAACACTGAAGCTTTCTTT. The chain is built from TRBV16 and TRBJ1-1; no clear D. Per the germline V gene, CDR1 is KGHSY and CDR2 is FQNENV. V lost 4 bases and J lost 1, with 16 bases in between. CDR3 length: 16 residues.

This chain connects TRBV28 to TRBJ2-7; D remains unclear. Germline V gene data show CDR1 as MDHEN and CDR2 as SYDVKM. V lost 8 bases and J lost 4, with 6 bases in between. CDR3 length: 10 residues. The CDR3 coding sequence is TGTGCCAGCGGGCAGTACGAGCAGTACTTC. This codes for CASGQYEQYF.

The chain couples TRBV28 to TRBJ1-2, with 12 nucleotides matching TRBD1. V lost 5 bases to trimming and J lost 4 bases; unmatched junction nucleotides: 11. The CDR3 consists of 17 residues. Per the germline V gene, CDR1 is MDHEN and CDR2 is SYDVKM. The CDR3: CASSPLGTGGMGYGYTF. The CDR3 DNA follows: TGTGCCAGCAGTCCCCTCGGGACAGGGGGCATGGGCTATGGCTACACCTTC.

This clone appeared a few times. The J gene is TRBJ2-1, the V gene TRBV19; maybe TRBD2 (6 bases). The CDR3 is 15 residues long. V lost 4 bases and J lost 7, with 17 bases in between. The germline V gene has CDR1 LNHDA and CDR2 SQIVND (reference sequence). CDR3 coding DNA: TGTGCCAGTAGTAGCCTCGGGACTGCCTTGAATGAGCAGTTCTTC. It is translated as CASSSLGTALNEQFF.

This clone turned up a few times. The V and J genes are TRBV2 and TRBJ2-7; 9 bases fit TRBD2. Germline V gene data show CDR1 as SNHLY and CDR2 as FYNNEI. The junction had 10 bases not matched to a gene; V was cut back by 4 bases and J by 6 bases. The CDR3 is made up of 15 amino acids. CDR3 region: CASSASVREGREQYF. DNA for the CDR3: TGTGCCAGCAGTGCCAGCGTGCGGGAGGGCCGCGAGCAGTACTTC. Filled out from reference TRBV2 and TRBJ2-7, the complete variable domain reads EPEVTQTPSHQVTQMGQEVILRCVPISNHLYFYWYRQILGQKVEFLVSFYNNEISEKSEIFDDQFSVERPDGSNFTLKIRSTKLEDSAMYFCASSASVREGREQYFGPGTRLTVT.

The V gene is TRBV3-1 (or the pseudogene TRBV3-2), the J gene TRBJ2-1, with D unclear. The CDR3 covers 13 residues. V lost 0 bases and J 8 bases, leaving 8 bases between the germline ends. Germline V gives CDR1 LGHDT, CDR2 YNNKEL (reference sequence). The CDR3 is CASSQDRRHEQFF. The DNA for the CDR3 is TGTGCCAGCAGCCAAGATCGTCGTCATGAGCAGTTCTTC.

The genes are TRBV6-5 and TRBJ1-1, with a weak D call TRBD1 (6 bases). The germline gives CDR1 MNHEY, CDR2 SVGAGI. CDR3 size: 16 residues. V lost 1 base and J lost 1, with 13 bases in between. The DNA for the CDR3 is TGTGCCAGCAGTTACTTGGCCGGGACACAGAACACTGAAGCTTTCTTT. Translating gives CASSYLAGTQNTEAFF.

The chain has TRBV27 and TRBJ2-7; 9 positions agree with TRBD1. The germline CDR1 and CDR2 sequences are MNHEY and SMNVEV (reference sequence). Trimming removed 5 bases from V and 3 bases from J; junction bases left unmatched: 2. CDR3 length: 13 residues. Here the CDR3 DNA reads TGTGCCAGCAGTCGGGACAGGGTCTACGAGCAGTACTTC. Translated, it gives CASSRDRVYEQYF.

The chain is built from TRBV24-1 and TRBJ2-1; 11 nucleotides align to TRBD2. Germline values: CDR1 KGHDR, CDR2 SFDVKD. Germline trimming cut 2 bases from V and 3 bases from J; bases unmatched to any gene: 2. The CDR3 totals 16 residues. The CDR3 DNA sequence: TGTGCCACCAGTGATTCTAGCGGGAGGCTCTACAATGAGCAGTTCTTC. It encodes CATSDSSGRLYNEQFF.

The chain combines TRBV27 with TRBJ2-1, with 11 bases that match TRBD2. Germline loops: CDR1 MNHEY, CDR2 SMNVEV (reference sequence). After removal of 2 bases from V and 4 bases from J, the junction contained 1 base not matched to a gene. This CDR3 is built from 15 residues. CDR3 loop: CASSLLAGGYNEQFF. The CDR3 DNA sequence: TGTGCCAGCAGTTTACTAGCGGGGGGATACAATGAGCAGTTCTTC.

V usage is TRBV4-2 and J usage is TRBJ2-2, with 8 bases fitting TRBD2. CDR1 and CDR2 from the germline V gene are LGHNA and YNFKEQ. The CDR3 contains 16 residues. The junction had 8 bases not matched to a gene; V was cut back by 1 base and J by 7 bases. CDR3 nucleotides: TGTGCCAGCAGCCAAGTTGGGACTAGAGGTCGCGGGGAGCTGTTTTTT. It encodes CASSQVGTRGRGELFF.

CDR3: CASSPLLAGSYNEQFF. The CDR3 DNA reads as TGTGCCAGCAGCCCACTACTAGCGGGGTCCTACAATGAGCAGTTCTTC. The V and J genes are TRBV14 and TRBJ2-1; the match to TRBD2 covers 10 bases. Germline-derived CDR1 and CDR2 are SGHDN and FVKESK. Trimming cost V 4 bases and J 1 base; bases outside gene matches: 4. This CDR3 contains 16 residues.

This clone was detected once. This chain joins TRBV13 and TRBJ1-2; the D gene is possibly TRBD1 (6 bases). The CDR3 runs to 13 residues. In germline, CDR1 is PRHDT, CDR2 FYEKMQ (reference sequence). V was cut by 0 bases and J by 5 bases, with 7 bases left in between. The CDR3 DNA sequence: TGTGCCAGCAGCTTAGGGGGACAATATGGCTACACCTTC. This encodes CASSLGGQYGYTF.

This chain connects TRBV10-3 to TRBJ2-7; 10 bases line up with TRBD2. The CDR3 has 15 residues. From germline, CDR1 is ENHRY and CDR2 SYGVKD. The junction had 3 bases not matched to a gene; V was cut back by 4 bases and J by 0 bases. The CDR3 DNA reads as TGTGCCATCAGTGGCGGGACTAGCGACTCCTACGAGCAGTACTTC. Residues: CAISGGTSDSYEQYF.

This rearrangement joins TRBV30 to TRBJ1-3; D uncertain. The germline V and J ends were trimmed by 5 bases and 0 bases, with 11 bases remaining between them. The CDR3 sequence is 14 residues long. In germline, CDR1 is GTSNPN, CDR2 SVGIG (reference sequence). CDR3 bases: TGTGCCTGGGGGAGAGGAAACTCTGGAAACACCATATATTTT. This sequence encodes CAWGRGNSGNTIYF.

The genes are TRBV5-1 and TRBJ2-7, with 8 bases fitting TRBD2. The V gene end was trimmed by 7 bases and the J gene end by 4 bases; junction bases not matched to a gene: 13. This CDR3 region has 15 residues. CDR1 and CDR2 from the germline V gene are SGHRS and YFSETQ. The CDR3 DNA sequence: TGCGCCAGCGCACCTGGCAGCGGGAGTTCGTACGAGCAGTACTTC. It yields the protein CASAPGSGSSYEQYF.

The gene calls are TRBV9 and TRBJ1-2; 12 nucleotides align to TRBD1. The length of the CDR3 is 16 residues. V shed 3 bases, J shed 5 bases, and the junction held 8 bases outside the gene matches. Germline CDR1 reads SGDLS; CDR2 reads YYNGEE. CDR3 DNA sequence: TGTGCCAGCAGCGCCTCGGGACAGGGGGCGCGTTATGGCTACACCTTC. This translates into CASSASGQGARYGYTF.

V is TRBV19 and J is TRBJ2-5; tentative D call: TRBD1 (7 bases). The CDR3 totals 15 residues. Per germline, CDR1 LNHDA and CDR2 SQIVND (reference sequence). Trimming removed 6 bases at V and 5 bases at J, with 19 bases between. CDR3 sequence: CASRRGDSVWETQYF. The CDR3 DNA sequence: TGTGCCAGTAGGAGGGGGGACAGTGTTTGGGAGACCCAGTACTTC.

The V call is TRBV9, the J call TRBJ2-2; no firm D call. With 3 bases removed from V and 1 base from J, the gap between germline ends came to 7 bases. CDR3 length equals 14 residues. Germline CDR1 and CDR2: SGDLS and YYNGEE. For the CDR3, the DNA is TGTGCCAGCAGCGCACACATGAACACCGGGGAGCTGTTTTTT. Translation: CASSAHMNTGELFF.